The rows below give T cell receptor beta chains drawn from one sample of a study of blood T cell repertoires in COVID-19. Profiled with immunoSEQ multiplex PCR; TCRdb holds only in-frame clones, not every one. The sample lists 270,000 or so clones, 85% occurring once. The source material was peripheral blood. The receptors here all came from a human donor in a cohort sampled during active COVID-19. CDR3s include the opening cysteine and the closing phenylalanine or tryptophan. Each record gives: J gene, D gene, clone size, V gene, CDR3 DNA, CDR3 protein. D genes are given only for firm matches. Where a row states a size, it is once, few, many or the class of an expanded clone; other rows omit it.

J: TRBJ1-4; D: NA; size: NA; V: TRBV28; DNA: TGTGCCACCCGGGGGGAGGTTAATGAAAAACTGTTTTTT; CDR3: CATRGEVNEKLFF
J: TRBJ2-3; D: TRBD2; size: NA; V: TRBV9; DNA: TGTGCCAGCAGCCCCCGACTAGCGGGAGGGACAGATACGCAGTATTTT; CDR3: CASSPRLAGGTDTQYF
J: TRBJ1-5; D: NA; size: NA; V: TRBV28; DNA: TGTGCCAGCAAGTTGTCAGGGGCCTCCGGCGGGAATCAGCCCCAGCATTTT; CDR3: CASKLSGASGGNQPQHF
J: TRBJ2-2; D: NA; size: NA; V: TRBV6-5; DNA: TGTGCCAGCAGTTACGCCAGGACGGGGACCGGGGAGCTGTTTTTT; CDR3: CASSYARTGTGELFF
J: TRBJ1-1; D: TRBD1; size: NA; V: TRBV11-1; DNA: TGTGCCAGCAGCCCCTCAGGGGGTGAAGCTTTCTTT; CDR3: CASSPSGGEAFF
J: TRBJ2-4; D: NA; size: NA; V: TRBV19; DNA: TGTGCCAGTAGTGCAACTAGCCGCCTAGCCAAAAACATTCAGTACTTC; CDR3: CASSATSRLAKNIQYF
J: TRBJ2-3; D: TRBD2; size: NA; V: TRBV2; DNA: TGTGCCAGCAGTGTCACCTTAGCGGGAAGCACAGATACGCAGTATTTT; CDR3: CASSVTLAGSTDTQYF
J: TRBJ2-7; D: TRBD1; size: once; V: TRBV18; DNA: TGTGCCAGCTCACCATTCGCTCCTCCCGGGACAGGGGGCGAGCAGTACTTC; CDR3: CASSPFAPPGTGGEQYF
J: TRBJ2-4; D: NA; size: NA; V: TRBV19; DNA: TGTGCCAGTAGCAGAGGCGGGAACCTAGCCAAAAACATTCAGTACTTC; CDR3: CASSRGGNLAKNIQYF
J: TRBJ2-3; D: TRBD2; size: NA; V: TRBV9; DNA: TGTGCCAGCAGCGTAGGCGGGAGGGCCGATGGTCGTTCCTCACTCGGTCGCACAGATACGCAGTATTTT; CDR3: CASSVGGRADGRSSLGRTDTQYF
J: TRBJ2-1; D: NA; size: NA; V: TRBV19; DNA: TGTGCCAGTAGCGCCCAGGTGAGCTCCTACAATGAGCAGTTCTTC; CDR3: CASSAQVSSYNEQFF
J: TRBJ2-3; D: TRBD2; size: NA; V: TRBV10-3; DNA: TGTGCCATCAGTCTTACTAGCGGGAGGCCAGATACGCAGTATTTT; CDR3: CAISLTSGRPDTQYF